This TCR beta chain was identified in a study of blood T cell repertoires in COVID-19. Study information: Samples representing acute and convalescent COVID-19 were sourced from the United States, Italy and Spain.

V lost 2 bases, J lost 2 bases, and 2 bases stayed unmatched. Germline V gene lookup returns CDR1 LNHDA and CDR2 SQIVND (reference sequence). The CDR3 covers 15 residues. Data came from immunoSEQ multiplex PCR; TCRdb stores just in-frame clones and leaves some out. The sample consists of 150,000 to 200,000 clones, 74% of them appearing once. This clone showed up just a few times. Sequenced material: peripheral blood. The genes are TRBV19 and TRBJ2-3, with TRBD2 matching over 9 bases. This clonotype originated in a woman over 75 with acute or convalescent COVID-19. The CDR3 region has the DNA TGTGCCAGTAGTATACTAGCGGGACTCACAGATACGCAGTATTTT. Translated: CASSILAGLTDTQYF.